This TCR beta chain is from a study of control samples from healthy donors and cancer patients. Here immunoSEQ multiplex PCR was the method, and the copy in TCRdb shows in-frame clones only, minus some. Of some 56,000 clones in the sample, 85% to 95% were seen once. The CDR3 consists of 14 residues. The germline V gene has CDR1 SQVTM and CDR2 ANQGSEA. Trimming removed 4 bases from V and 3 bases from J, with 13 bases in between. Source material: blood. This clonotype was sampled from a man in his thirties or forties in good health. The rearrangement uses TRBV29-1 and TRBJ2-1, with a weak D call TRBD2 (6 bases). The CDR3 region is CSVGLAIDYNEQFF. The CDR3, as DNA: TGCAGCGTTGGGCTAGCGATAGACTACAATGAGCAGTTCTTC.